These 26 T cell receptor beta chains share one sample of origin, sequenced in a study of blood T cell repertoires in COVID-19. The assay was immunoSEQ multiplex PCR, and TCRdb's table has in-frame clones only and misses some. The data hold about 180,000 clones, with roughly 84% observed a single time. Specimen: peripheral blood. All receptors derive from a woman of 80 years or more with acute or convalescent COVID-19.

The V and J genes are TRBV2 and TRBJ2-7, with 8 positions matching TRBD1. This CDR3 has 15 residues. V was pared by 4 bases and J by 2 bases, with 7 bases of the junction left unmatched. Per the germline V gene, CDR1 is SNHLY and CDR2 is FYNNEI. CDR3 loop: CASSVHRGFAYEQYF. The CDR3 coding sequence is TGTGCCAGCAGTGTCCACAGGGGGTTCGCCTACGAGCAGTACTTC.

This chain joins TRBV5-1 and TRBJ1-1; 7 bases align to TRBD1. CDR3 size: 13 residues. Trimming cost V 4 bases and J 1 base; bases outside gene matches: 1. In germline, CDR1 is SGHRS, CDR2 YFSETQ. The CDR3 protein is CASSRTGNTEAFF. For the CDR3, the DNA is TGCGCCAGCAGCCGGACAGGGAACACTGAAGCTTTCTTT.

The chain joins TRBV2 to TRBJ1-6; no clear D gene. The ends were cut back, 4 bases at V and 7 bases at J, with 8 bases in the middle. Germline CDR1 is SNHLY and CDR2 is FYNNEI. The CDR3 consists of 13 residues. CDR3 amino acids: CASSVGENSPLHF. The CDR3, as DNA: TGTGCCAGCAGTGTTGGAGAAAATTCACCCCTCCACTTT.

The chain joins TRBV6-6 to TRBJ2-5, with TRBD1 matching over 8 bases. This CDR3 spans 15 amino acids. Unmatched junction bases numbered 9, after V lost 6 bases and J lost 3 bases. Germline CDR1 is MNHNY and CDR2 is SVGAGI (reference sequence). CDR3 DNA sequence: TGTGCCAGCAGCCTCCTAGGACAGGGAAAAGAGACCCAGTACTTC. It translates to CASSLLGQGKETQYF.

The chain links TRBV9 to TRBJ1-1; D call uncertain. Trimming pared 0 bases from V and 5 bases from J, leaving 8 bases between. CDR1 is SGDLS and CDR2 is YYNGEE in the germline V gene. This CDR3 contains 13 residues. CDR3 protein: CASSVALETEAFF. CDR3 nucleotide sequence: TGTGCCAGCAGCGTAGCGTTAGAAACTGAAGCTTTCTTT.

This clone was detected once. The chain has TRBV21-1 and TRBJ1-5; TRBD1, the table's D call, was not compared with the DNA. TRBV21-1 is flagged as a pseudogene. This CDR3 region has 15 residues. The CDR3 DNA reads as TGTGCCAGCAGTCCCAGGACAGGGACCTATCAGCCCCAGCATTTT. Amino acids: CASSPRTGTYQPQHF.

The chain recombines TRBV9 with TRBJ1-2, with D perhaps TRBD1 (5 bases). This CDR3 region has 13 residues. Germline V gene data show CDR1 as SGDLS and CDR2 as YYNGEE. Trimming cost V 2 bases and J 8 bases, with 13 bases left between them. CDR3: CASSVGTGGGYTF. The CDR3 DNA reads TGTGCCAGCAGCGTGGGAACAGGTGGCGGCTACACCTTC.

The CDR3 coding sequence is TGTGCCAGCAGCATCAGTAGACAGGGGAGTATATTTTTT. Translated: CASSISRQGSIFF. The chain is built from TRBV7-6 and TRBJ1-4; TRBD1 agrees at 8 bases. The V segment lost 5 bases and the J segment 17 bases; nucleotides outside the gene matches: 13. This CDR3 contains 13 residues. The V gene's germline CDR1 is SGHVS and CDR2 FNYEAQ.

The chain links TRBV27 to TRBJ2-1; TRBD2 aligns across 14 bases. The CDR3 totals 16 residues. Germline CDR1 is MNHEY and CDR2 is SMNVEV (reference sequence). V shed 3 bases, J shed 4 bases, and the junction held 2 bases outside the gene matches. The CDR3 spells CASSFRLAGGYNEQFF. DNA for the CDR3: TGTGCCAGCAGTTTCCGACTAGCGGGGGGGTACAATGAGCAGTTCTTC.

This chain uses TRBV19 with TRBJ2-7, with 9 bases identical to TRBD1. V trimming: 7 bases; J trimming: 3 bases; junction bases outside the gene matches: 7. Germline V lookup: CDR1 LNHDA, CDR2 SQIVND (reference sequence). The CDR3 is made up of 14 amino acids. The CDR3 here is CASTRTGVDYEQYF. Written as DNA, the CDR3 is TGTGCCAGTACCCGGACAGGGGTGGACTACGAGCAGTACTTC.

V and J are TRBV5-1 and TRBJ2-7; D gene ambiguous. The germline V and J ends were trimmed by 0 bases and 2 bases, with 12 bases remaining between them. The CDR3 contains 15 residues. Germline V lookup: CDR1 SGHRS, CDR2 YFSETQ. CDR3 sequence: CASSLGQTVTYEQYF. Written as DNA, the CDR3 is TGCGCCAGCAGCTTGGGGCAGACTGTCACCTACGAGCAGTACTTC.

With regard to this clone: The sample contains more than one DNA sequence encoding this CDR3. V is TRBV12-5 and J is TRBJ1-1; D possibly corresponds to TRBD1 (5 bases). CDR1 LGHNT and CDR2 FRNRAP come from the germline V gene. This CDR3 spans 12 amino acids. The V and J ends lost 6 bases and 3 bases respectively, with 8 bases between them. The CDR3 spells CASGDSYTEAFF. DNA of the CDR3: TGTGCTAGTGGAGACAGTTACACTGAAGCTTTCTTT.

This chain links TRBV7-9 with TRBJ1-2; TRBD1 is a possible D gene (5 bases). V gave up 3 bases and J gave up 0 bases, with 14 bases separating them. The CDR3 has 16 amino acids. Germline V gene sequence: CDR1 SEHNR, CDR2 FQNEAQ (reference sequence). The CDR3 is CASSFYSGGANYGYTF. Here the CDR3 DNA reads TGTGCCAGCAGCTTTTACAGTGGGGGGGCTAACTATGGCTACACCTTC.

V usage is TRBV27 and J usage is TRBJ2-3, with a tentative D call TRBD2 (6 bases). The CDR3 spans 15 residues. V dropped 2 bases and J dropped 0 bases, with 9 bases sitting between them. From germline, CDR1 is MNHEY and CDR2 SMNVEV (reference sequence). In DNA form, the CDR3 reads TGTGCCAGCAGTTTAGCGGGATTCAGCACAGATACGCAGTATTTT. Its protein is CASSLAGFSTDTQYF.

The chain couples TRBV5-1 to TRBJ1-4, with D perhaps matching TRBD1 (5 bases). The CDR3 has 18 amino acids. The V gene lost 4 bases and the J gene lost 0 bases, with 19 bases spanning the gap. CDR1 and CDR2 from the germline V gene are SGHRS and YFSETQ. DNA for the CDR3: TGCGCCAGCAGCCCCCGGGCAGGGCCGGTTGCAACTAATGAAAAACTGTTTTTT. Translated, it gives CASSPRAGPVATNEKLFF.

The sample holds one count of this clone. V gene TRBV6-5 combines with J gene TRBJ1-1; D is possibly TRBD1 (6 bases). The length of the CDR3 is 14 residues. Germline CDR1 MNHEY, CDR2 SVGAGI. V was shortened by 7 bases and J by 5 bases, with 17 bases between the two germline ends. In DNA, the CDR3 is TGTGCCAGCACGGGATTACAGGGTGAAACTGAAGCTTTCTTT. Its translation is CASTGLQGETEAFF.

The chain joins TRBV7-7 to TRBJ2-7, with D perhaps matching TRBD2 (5 bases). CDR1 and CDR2 from the germline V gene are SSHAT and FNYEAQ (reference sequence). V lost 5 bases and J lost 7, with 24 bases in between. This CDR3 is built from 16 residues. The CDR3 reads CASSPGMGGLALEQYF. CDR3 in DNA: TGTGCCAGCAGCCCCGGCATGGGTGGCCTAGCTCTGGAGCAGTACTTC.

For this clone: Its ends do not fully match the called genes, so a read error is possible. The rearrangement links TRBV3-1 (or the pseudogene TRBV3-2) to TRBJ2-7; D perhaps matches TRBD1 (6 bases). CDR3 length equals 14 residues. Per germline, CDR1 LGHDT and CDR2 YNNKEL (reference sequence). CDR3 sequence reads: CASSQDLRGFLSHF. The CDR3 nucleotides read TGTGCCAGCAGCCAAGATTTAAGGGGGTTCCTATCGCACTTC.

The J gene is TRBJ2-7, the V gene TRBV12-3 or TRBV12-4; D is perhaps TRBD1 (6 bases). Trimming shortened V by 5 bases and J by 2 bases, and 7 bases separated the two germline ends. This CDR3 comprises 12 residues. The DNA of the CDR3 is TGTGCCAGCAGTAGGGACACCTACGAGCAGTACTTC. The encoded protein is CASSRDTYEQYF.

The chain joins TRBV7-2 to TRBJ2-7; TRBD2 is a possible D gene (6 bases). The ends were cut back, 5 bases at V and 6 bases at J, with 14 bases in the middle. Germline assignment: CDR1 SGHTA and CDR2 FQGNSA. This CDR3 spans 13 amino acids. The DNA for the CDR3 is TGTGCCAGCAGCCTTATGCGGGGTGGCGAGCAGTACTTC. Translating gives CASSLMRGGEQYF.

J is TRBJ2-2 and V is TRBV11-1; TRBD1 is a possible D gene (6 bases). Germline V gene sequence: CDR1 SGHAT, CDR2 FQDESV (reference sequence). The CDR3 runs 14 residues. V was clipped by 6 bases and J by 0 bases, with 8 bases between them. CDR3: CASRRTANTGELFF. CDR3 DNA: TGTGCCAGCAGAAGGACAGCGAACACCGGGGAGCTGTTTTTT.

CDR3 nucleotides: TGTGCCAGCAGTGAAGCGGGGACAGGGGCGAATCAGCCCCAGCATTTT. This encodes CASSEAGTGANQPQHF. The J gene is TRBJ1-5, the V gene TRBV6-1, with 10 bases aligning to TRBD1. The germline CDR1 and CDR2 sequences are MNHNS and SASEGT. The CDR3 runs to 16 residues. J was trimmed by 4 bases and V by 0 bases; bases with no gene match: 3.

CDR3 sequence: CASSLAGTGKPGELFF. The CDR3 DNA reads as TGTGCCAGCAGCTTGGCAGGGACAGGGAAGCCCGGGGAGCTGTTTTTT. The V and J genes are TRBV5-5 and TRBJ2-2; 9 nucleotides match TRBD1. CDR3 size: 16 residues. The V gene end was trimmed by 0 bases and the J gene end by 6 bases; junction bases not matched to a gene: 6. The germline CDR1 and CDR2 sequences are SGHKS and YYEKEE (reference sequence).

This clone was counted a few times. V is TRBV9 and J is TRBJ2-7, with 7 bases aligning to TRBD1. Germline lookup yields CDR1 SGDLS and CDR2 YYNGEE. There are 16 residues in the CDR3. Trimming removed 0 bases from V and 2 bases from J; junction bases left unmatched: 8. CDR3 coding DNA: TGTGCCAGCAGCGTAGCGGCTACAGGGGCGACCTACGAGCAGTACTTC. Translating gives CASSVAATGATYEQYF. Together with reference TRBV9 and TRBJ2-7, the CDR3 gives the full variable domain: DSGVTQTPKHLITATGQRVTLRCSPRSGDLSVYWYQQSLDQGLQFLIQYYNGEERAKGNILERFSAQQFPDLHSELNLSSLELGDSALYFCASSVAATGATYEQYFGPGTRLTVT.

The chain links TRBV30 to TRBJ1-4; D is possibly TRBD1 (6 bases). Germline assignment: CDR1 GTSNPN and CDR2 SVGIG (reference sequence). This CDR3 region has 10 residues. Trimming pared 7 bases from V and 10 bases from J, leaving 10 bases between. The CDR3 DNA reads as TGTGCCTCCCAGGGGCGAAAACTGTTTTTT. It is translated as CASQGRKLFF. Full variable domain (rest looked up from reference TRBV30 and TRBJ1-4): SQTIHQWPATLVQPVGSPLSLECTVEGTSNPNLYWYRQAAGRGLQLLFYSVGIGQISSEVPQNLSASRPQDRQFILSSKKLLLSDSGFYLCASQGRKLFFGSGTQLSVL.

The chain carries TRBV5-4 and TRBJ2-7, with 7 bases matching TRBD1. Germline CDR1 reads SGHNT; CDR2 reads YYREEE (reference sequence). CDR3 length equals 13 residues. V lost 3 bases, J lost 7 bases, and 7 bases stayed unmatched. In DNA, the CDR3 is TGTGCCAGCAGCTCTGGGACAGAGATGGAGCAGTACTTC. It yields the protein CASSSGTEMEQYF. Complete variable domain (other parts from reference TRBV5-4 and TRBJ2-7): ETGVTQSPTHLIKTRGQQVTLRCSSQSGHNTVSWYQQALGQGPQFIFQYYREEENGRGNFPPRFSGLQFPNYSSELNVNALELDDSALYLCASSSGTEMEQYFGPGTRLTVT.